This T cell receptor (beta chain) was documented in a study of blood T cells in healthy people across ages. Looking at the study overall: Template switching retrieved approximately one barcoded beta molecule for each two T cells. The study's findings and limits: Naive and antigen-experienced cells were not separated, limiting conclusive comparison. Relative to aged donors, long-lived donors carried more naive CD4+ cells and displayed higher diversity.

Primers used in a second PCR of about 6 to 12 cycles were a sample-barcoded 5' primer and a J-beta primer mix. Each CDR3 protein is one row after TCRdb ran MiXCR on the 5' RACE reads. This repertoire shows around 1,600,000 distinct CDR3 sequences, roughly 43% found once; its top ten account for approximately 4.1%. With regard to this clonotype: Its specificity is unknown.

Between the trimmed V and J ends, which lost 0 bases and 6 bases, there was a span of 9 bases. CDR3 size: 14 residues. In germline, CDR1 is LGHNA, CDR2 YNFKEQ. The TCR sequence derives from a woman aged 18-29 years in good health. The chain couples TRBV4-2 to TRBJ2-4, with D hard to call. The specimen sequenced was blood. CDR3 amino acids: CASSQDLVGNIQYF. As DNA, the CDR3 is TGTGCCAGCAGCCAAGACTTGGTAGGAAACATTCAGTACTTC.